This T cell receptor (beta chain) derives from a study of blood T cell repertoires in COVID-19. At the level of the study: Both acute and convalescent COVID-19 samples were obtained from the United States, Italy and Spain.

Losses at the gene ends were 11 bases for V and 2 bases for J; bases not matched to a gene: 6. The CDR3 extends over 13 amino acids. Germline V lookup: CDR1 MNHEY, CDR2 SVGAGI. Measured with immunoSEQ multiplex PCR; TCRdb has only the in-frame clones, and not every one. This sample has about 270,000 clones; about 89% occur once, and the top ten carry approximately 9%. The origin of this receptor is a man in his forties with active or convalescent COVID-19. V usage is TRBV6-5 and J usage is TRBJ1-5; 7 bases line up with TRBD1. The sequencing sample was made of peripheral blood. This CDR3 reads CAVHGQGNQPQHF. For the CDR3, the DNA is TGTGCCGTTCACGGACAGGGCAATCAGCCCCAGCATTTT.